The 31 T cell receptor beta chains below all came from one sample that was sequenced in a study of shared clonotypes between healthy human individuals. The method was immunoSEQ multiplex PCR; TCRdb's version includes in-frame clones alone and lacks a portion of them. The sample has 1.5 million to 1.9 million clones, approximately 98% seen once; the top ten hold around 0.47%. The source material was naive CD4+ T cells sorted from blood. Subset given: CD45RA+ positively selected. All receptors come from a man aged 25 to 45 in good health.

The chain joins TRBV10-1 to TRBJ2-5, with TRBD1 matching over 10 bases. Trimming took 3 bases from V and 5 from J; bases not matched to a gene: 6. The V gene's germline CDR1 is WNHNN and CDR2 SYGVQD (reference sequence). CDR3 length equals 15 residues. CDR3 sequence (DNA): TGCGCCAGCAGTGAAATGGGACAGGGGTCGGAGACCCAGTACTTC. Translating gives CASSEMGQGSETQYF.

This CDR3 is CAISRGLAGELDIQYF. Written as DNA, the CDR3 is TGTGCCATCAGCCGTGGACTAGCGGGAGAGTTGGACATTCAGTACTTC. V and J are TRBV10-3 and TRBJ2-4; 13 nucleotides line up with TRBD2. Trimming took 6 bases from V and 8 from J; bases not matched to a gene: 10. In germline, CDR1 is ENHRY, CDR2 SYGVKD. The CDR3 runs to 16 residues.

The chain carries TRBV19 and TRBJ1-1; D is unresolved. The CDR3 has 12 residues. The germline V gene encodes CDR1 LNHDA and CDR2 SQIVND (reference sequence). V lost 2 bases and J 6 bases, leaving 7 bases between the germline ends. Written as DNA, the CDR3 is TGTGCCAGTAGTATACTTGGGGCTGAAGCTTTCTTT. This sequence encodes CASSILGAEAFF. The entire variable domain, with the rest obtained from reference TRBV19 and TRBJ1-1, is as follows: DGGITQSPKYLFRKEGQNVTLSCEQNLNHDAMYWYRQDPGQGLRLIYYSQIVNDFQKGDIAEGYSVSREKKESFPLTVTSAQKNPTAFYLCASSILGAEAFFGQGTRLTVV.

V usage is TRBV5-1 and J usage is TRBJ2-7, with D tentatively TRBD2 (5 bases). Germline CDR1 and CDR2: SGHRS and YFSETQ. The V end was cut by 0 bases, the J end by 3 bases, with 16 bases between. The CDR3 totals 16 residues. The CDR3 spells CASSLVSAGIHYEQYF. In nucleotides, the CDR3 is TGCGCCAGCAGCTTGGTTTCCGCCGGGATTCACTACGAGCAGTACTTC.

This chain joins TRBV6-5 and TRBJ1-2; no reliable D call. Germline CDR1 and CDR2: MNHEY and SVGAGI. The ends were cut back, 6 bases at V and 5 bases at J, with 13 bases in the middle. CDR3 size: 13 residues. The CDR3 reads CASRRPGLYGYTF. In DNA, the CDR3 is TGTGCCAGCAGAAGACCCGGGCTTTATGGCTACACCTTC.

This chain uses TRBV18 with TRBJ1-5; the D gene is possibly TRBD1 (6 bases). V was shortened by 8 bases and J by 2 bases, with 13 bases between the two germline ends. The CDR3 totals 14 residues. Per the germline V gene, CDR1 is KGHSH and CDR2 is LQKENI. CDR3 sequence (DNA): TGTGCCAGCGACGTAGGGGGAGGCAATCAGCCCCAGCATTTT. Protein sequence: CASDVGGGNQPQHF.

The gene calls are TRBV10-1 and TRBJ2-2, with unresolved D. The germline CDR1 and CDR2 sequences are WNHNN and SYGVQD (reference sequence). The CDR3 runs 12 residues. V was cut by 3 bases and J by 7 bases, with 6 bases left in between. CDR3 sequence: CASSDSDGELFF. The CDR3 nucleotides read TGCGCCAGCAGTGACTCGGACGGGGAGCTGTTTTTT.

The genes are TRBV14 and TRBJ2-7; 10 positions agree with TRBD2. Germline CDR1 reads SGHDN; CDR2 reads FVKESK. CDR3 length equals 15 residues. V gave up 4 bases and J gave up 2 bases; unmatched junction bases: 5. CDR3 nucleotides: TGTGCCAGCAGCCCGGGACTAGCGAAAACCTACGAGCAGTACTTC. It translates to CASSPGLAKTYEQYF.

The rearrangement links TRBV5-1 to TRBJ1-3; TRBD1 is a possible D gene (5 bases). The ends were cut back, 2 bases at V and 2 bases at J, with 8 bases in the middle. The CDR3 spans 14 residues. Germline values: CDR1 SGHRS, CDR2 YFSETQ. The CDR3 bases are TGCGCCAGCAGCTTCGGGACTCCTGGAAACACCATATATTTT. This encodes CASSFGTPGNTIYF.

J is TRBJ2-1 and V is TRBV28; D might be TRBD2 (6 bases). The ends were cut back, 7 bases at V and 5 bases at J, with 18 bases in the middle. Germline V gene lookup returns CDR1 MDHEN and CDR2 SYDVKM. The CDR3 length is 15 residues. The CDR3 DNA follows: TGTGCCAGCACTAATTGGGGACTGAGTCACAATGAGCAGTTCTTC. Protein sequence: CASTNWGLSHNEQFF.

The chain has TRBV7-2 and TRBJ2-1, with 8 bases lining up with TRBD2. The CDR3 extends over 16 amino acids. Germline CDR1 and CDR2: SGHTA and FQGNSA. V shed 5 bases and J 7 bases; nucleotides not matched to a gene: 13. The CDR3 region is CASSKGEGGRWNEQFF. The CDR3 region has the DNA TGTGCCAGCAGCAAAGGAGAGGGCGGGAGGTGGAATGAGCAGTTCTTC. Combining the CDR3 with reference TRBV7-2 and TRBJ2-1 gives the whole variable domain GAGVSQSPSNKVTEKGKDVELRCDPISGHTALYWYRQSLGQGLEFLIYFQGNSAPDKSGLPSDRFSAERTGGSVSTLTIQRTQQEDSAVYLCASSKGEGGRWNEQFFGPGTRLTVL.

This chain joins TRBV4-2 and TRBJ2-7; D is possibly TRBD2 (6 bases). Germline CDR1 is LGHNA and CDR2 is YNFKEQ. The CDR3 spans 12 residues. Trimming took off 3 bases at V and 5 bases at J, with 8 bases between the two ends. Here the CDR3 reads CASSQGEDEQYF. Written as DNA, the CDR3 is TGTGCCAGCAGCCAGGGGGAGGACGAGCAGTACTTC.

This rearrangement joins TRBV27 to TRBJ2-1; TRBD2 agrees at 11 bases. V lost 3 bases, J lost 3 bases, and 13 bases stayed unmatched. CDR1 and CDR2 (germline): MNHEY, SMNVEV (reference sequence). CDR3 length: 19 residues. The CDR3 loop is CASSFDGSGRAGIYNEQFF. The DNA of the CDR3 is TGTGCCAGCAGTTTTGATGGTAGCGGGAGGGCCGGGATCTACAATGAGCAGTTCTTC.

V and J are TRBV27 and TRBJ2-1; D gene ambiguous. The CDR3 covers 16 residues. Germline CDR1 MNHEY, CDR2 SMNVEV (reference sequence). Trimming took 6 bases from V and 8 from J, leaving 23 bases between them. The CDR3 reads CASSHPGRLVGDEQFF. In nucleotides, the CDR3 is TGTGCCAGCAGCCATCCTGGACGCCTGGTTGGGGATGAGCAGTTCTTC.

The V call is TRBV27, the J call TRBJ2-1; weak D call: TRBD2 (6 bases). V was pared by 8 bases and J by 0 bases, with 11 bases between. The CDR3 is made up of 14 amino acids. CDR1 and CDR2 (germline): MNHEY, SMNVEV (reference sequence). The CDR3 spells CASGSGRSYNEQFF. Written as DNA, the CDR3 is TGTGCCAGCGGGAGCGGGCGCTCCTACAATGAGCAGTTCTTC.

With regard to this clone: The same CDR3 can be traced to other DNA sequences in this sample. This sequence joins TRBV5-4 and TRBJ2-7; 11 nucleotides line up with TRBD2. The CDR3 runs 15 residues. The junction had 1 base not matched to a gene; V was cut back by 0 bases and J by 2 bases. CDR1 SGHNT and CDR2 YYREEE come from the germline V gene (reference sequence). CDR3 protein: CASSLGLAGTYEQYF. The CDR3 DNA sequence: TGTGCCAGCAGCTTGGGACTAGCGGGGACCTACGAGCAGTACTTC.

The DNA of the CDR3 is TGTGCCAGCAGAACAGTCCCCAGGAGTGGCTACACCTTC. Its translation is CASRTVPRSGYTF. This rearrangement joins TRBV18 to TRBJ1-2; D gene unclear. CDR3 length equals 13 residues. The germline V gene encodes CDR1 KGHSH and CDR2 LQKENI. V was shortened by 8 bases and J by 7 bases, with 17 bases between the two germline ends.

The chain links TRBV11-2 to TRBJ1-1; D remains ambiguous. The length of the CDR3 is 15 residues. CDR1 and CDR2 (germline): SGHAT, FQNNGV. V was shortened by 4 bases and J by 5 bases, with 17 bases between the two germline ends. CDR3 in DNA: TGTGCCAGCAGCTCAATCGGTGGTCGAAAGACTGAAGCTTTCTTT. It is translated as CASSSIGGRKTEAFF.

The chain links TRBV19 to TRBJ2-7, with 7 bases matching TRBD1. CDR1 and CDR2 from the germline V gene are LNHDA and SQIVND (reference sequence). V gave up 7 bases and J gave up 2 bases; unmatched junction bases: 5. The CDR3 covers 13 residues. The CDR3: CASKGRGTYEQYF. The DNA of the CDR3 is TGTGCCAGTAAAGGCAGGGGGACCTACGAGCAGTACTTC. The full variable domain, rest sourced from reference TRBV19 and TRBJ2-7, is DGGITQSPKYLFRKEGQNVTLSCEQNLNHDAMYWYRQDPGQGLRLIYYSQIVNDFQKGDIAEGYSVSREKKESFPLTVTSAQKNPTAFYLCASKGRGTYEQYFGPGTRLTVT.

The rearrangement joins TRBV6-6 to TRBJ1-1, with TRBD1 matching over 8 bases. The CDR3 totals 14 residues. V shed 5 bases, J shed 1 base, and the junction held 3 bases outside the gene matches. The germline V gene encodes CDR1 MNHNY and CDR2 SVGAGI (reference sequence). The chain's CDR3 is CASSGQGSNTEAFF. The CDR3 DNA sequence: TGTGCCAGCAGTGGACAGGGTTCGAACACTGAAGCTTTCTTT.

The chain carries TRBV10-1 and TRBJ2-1; maybe TRBD1 (5 bases). The CDR3 totals 16 residues. Germline CDR1 and CDR2: WNHNN and SYGVQD (reference sequence). V lost 2 bases and J lost 5, with 16 bases in between. For the CDR3, the DNA is TGCGCCAGCAGTGAGGTTCGGCAGGGAACAAACAATGAGCAGTTCTTC. Its protein is CASSEVRQGTNNEQFF.

The chain combines TRBV18 with TRBJ1-2; 7 nucleotides align to TRBD1. Unmatched junction bases numbered 15, after V lost 0 bases and J lost 8 bases. Germline V gene lookup returns CDR1 KGHSH and CDR2 LQKENI. The CDR3 loop spans 17 amino acids. The CDR3 loop reads CASSPPPKGALPIGYTF. CDR3 sequence (DNA): TGTGCCAGCTCACCACCTCCGAAGGGGGCCCTGCCTATCGGCTACACCTTC.

As to this clone: One end of the junction does not line up with germline, which may come from a read error. The V gene is TRBV7-7, the J gene TRBJ2-3; tentative D call: TRBD1 (6 bases). The CDR3 totals 15 residues. The germline CDR1 and CDR2 sequences are SSHAT and FNYEAQ (reference sequence). The CDR3 protein is CASSRTADSTDTQYF. Here the CDR3 DNA reads TGTGCTAGCAGCAGGACAGCTGATAGCACAGATACGCAGTATTTT.

Only one count was recorded for this clone. The chain has TRBV27 and TRBJ2-7; D tentatively fits TRBD1 or TRBD2 (5 bases each). Deletions cut 2 bases from V and 3 bases from J, with 14 bases between. CDR3 length: 15 amino acids. CDR1 and CDR2 (germline): MNHEY, SMNVEV (reference sequence). CDR3 bases: TGTGCCAGCAGTTTACAGGCAGGGACCGGCTACGAGCAGTACTTC. This codes for CASSLQAGTGYEQYF.

The J gene is TRBJ2-1, the V gene TRBV5-1, with 9 bases lining up with TRBD2. Trimming removed 2 bases from V and 5 bases from J; junction bases left unmatched: 8. The CDR3 has 16 amino acids. Germline loops: CDR1 SGHRS, CDR2 YFSETQ. CDR3 sequence reads: CASSLSLAGAHNEQFF. CDR3 DNA sequence: TGCGCCAGCAGCTTATCATTAGCGGGAGCTCACAATGAGCAGTTCTTC.

V and J are TRBV28 and TRBJ2-3, with 9 bases identical to TRBD2. J lost 2 bases, V lost 6 bases, and 9 bases had no gene match. This CDR3 comprises 16 residues. Germline assignment: CDR1 MDHEN and CDR2 SYDVKM. In nucleotides, the CDR3 is TGTGCCAGCAGGCGGATTGGCGGGAGGGCCACAGATACGCAGTATTTT. Translated: CASRRIGGRATDTQYF.

The genes are TRBV18 and TRBJ1-5; 7 nucleotides line up with TRBD1. V gave up 6 bases and J gave up 0 bases; unmatched junction bases: 5. Germline V gives CDR1 KGHSH, CDR2 LQKENI. The CDR3 contains 15 residues. The CDR3 DNA reads as TGTGCCAGCTCCCAGGGACAGCTTAGCAATCAGCCCCAGCATTTT. Protein sequence: CASSQGQLSNQPQHF.

The chain recombines TRBV5-4 with TRBJ2-7; 7 bases fit TRBD1. Germline values: CDR1 SGHNT, CDR2 YYREEE (reference sequence). The ends lost 3 bases at V and 3 bases at J; junction bases unmatched: 6. This CDR3 comprises 14 residues. CDR3 sequence: CASSYRNRGYEQYF. CDR3 nucleotides: TGTGCCAGCAGCTACCGGAACAGGGGCTACGAGCAGTACTTC.

J is TRBJ2-3 and V is TRBV7-5; the DNA was not used to check the table's D call, TRBD2. TRBV7-5 is flagged as a pseudogene. This CDR3 is 20 amino acids long. CDR3 DNA: TGTGTCAGAAGTTCTAGCCGGGTCCTTAGCGGGGAACCGGTCACAGATACGCAGTATTTT. Its translation: CVRSSSRVLSGEPVTDTQYF.

The gene calls are TRBV5-1 and TRBJ1-4; 8 bases map to TRBD1. The ends lost 0 bases at V and 3 bases at J; junction bases unmatched: 4. Germline lookup yields CDR1 SGHRS and CDR2 YFSETQ. CDR3 size: 16 residues. DNA of the CDR3: TGCGCCAGCAGCTTGGTCCAGGGGGCAGCTAATGAAAAACTGTTTTTT. Amino acids: CASSLVQGAANEKLFF.

V and J are TRBV2 and TRBJ1-5; D is perhaps TRBD1 (5 bases). Germline loops: CDR1 SNHLY, CDR2 FYNNEI. V dropped 8 bases and J dropped 3 bases, with 17 bases sitting between them. The CDR3 runs to 15 residues. The CDR3 here is CASWGVSDLNQPQHF. CDR3 nucleotides: TGTGCCAGCTGGGGGGTTTCGGATCTCAATCAGCCCCAGCATTTT. Full variable domain (remainder filled in from reference TRBV2 and TRBJ1-5): EPEVTQTPSHQVTQMGQEVILRCVPISNHLYFYWYRQILGQKVEFLVSFYNNEISEKSEIFDDQFSVERPDGSNFTLKIRSTKLEDSAMYFCASWGVSDLNQPQHFGDGTRLSIL.